This passage covers 29 T cell receptor beta chains from one sample sequenced in a study of CD8 T cells in Susac syndrome. With random hexamers, reverse transcription was performed on roughly 0.45 to 1 ug of RNA. TCRdb used MiXCR to reprocess the immunoSEQ multiplex PCR reads, holding one entry per CDR3 protein. The sample records about 300,000 distinct CDR3 sequences, about 89% being singletons. Sequenced input: CD8+ T cells from PBMCs. The receptors derive from a human donor with multiple sclerosis.

This chain joins TRBV4-1 and TRBJ2-3, with D possibly matching TRBD2 (6 bases). The CDR3 has 15 amino acids. Trimming pared 0 bases from V and 5 bases from J, leaving 12 bases between. Germline V gene lookup returns CDR1 MGHRA and CDR2 YSYEKL. This chain's CDR3 is CASSQDRRGIDTQYF. In DNA, the CDR3 is TGCGCCAGCAGCCAAGATCGGAGGGGTATAGATACGCAGTATTTT.

The chain joins TRBV19 to TRBJ2-1; possible D gene TRBD2, 5 bases. Germline lookup yields CDR1 LNHDA and CDR2 SQIVND (reference sequence). The V gene lost 6 bases and the J gene lost 4 bases, with 7 bases spanning the gap. The CDR3 length is 12 residues. CDR3: CASRPGYNEQFF. The CDR3, as DNA: TGTGCCAGTAGGCCGGGGTACAATGAGCAGTTCTTC.

This clonotype was seen a handful of times. V is TRBV18 and J is TRBJ2-7; 11 positions match TRBD1. The CDR3 totals 14 residues. J gave up 7 bases and V 6 bases, and 8 bases lay outside the gene matches. The germline gives CDR1 KGHSH, CDR2 LQKENI. The CDR3 coding sequence is TGTGCCAGCTCGCCCGGACAGGGGGCAGAAGAGCAGTACTTC. Its translation: CASSPGQGAEEQYF.

The chain employs TRBV7-6 and TRBJ1-5; D possibly corresponds to TRBD1 (6 bases). The V end was cut by 5 bases, the J end by 0 bases, with 14 bases between. CDR1 and CDR2 (germline): SGHVS, FNYEAQ. CDR3 length: 16 residues. CDR3 amino acids: CASSPEGGYSNQPQHF. CDR3 DNA: TGTGCCAGCAGCCCCGAGGGGGGATATAGCAATCAGCCCCAGCATTTT. Using reference TRBV7-6 and TRBJ1-5 for the parts outside the CDR3, the full variable domain is GAGVSQSPRYKVTKRGQDVALRCDPISGHVSLYWYRQALGQGPEFLTYFNYEAQQDKSGLPNDRFSAERPEGSISTLTIQRTEQRDSAMYRCASSPEGGYSNQPQHFGDGTRLSIL.

The V gene is TRBV30, the J gene TRBJ1-2, with D perhaps matching TRBD1 (6 bases). The length of the CDR3 is 14 residues. Germline V CDR1 and CDR2: GTSNPN, SVGIG (reference sequence). Trimming removed 2 bases from V and 4 bases from J, with 14 bases in between. The CDR3 DNA is TGTGCCTGGAGTCTCGGCAGGGGAGGCTATGGCTACACCTTC. Its translation is CAWSLGRGGYGYTF. The full variable domain, its missing parts supplied by reference TRBV30 and TRBJ1-2, is SQTIHQWPATLVQPVGSPLSLECTVEGTSNPNLYWYRQAAGRGLQLLFYSVGIGQISSEVPQNLSASRPQDRQFILSSKKLLLSDSGFYLCAWSLGRGGYGYTFGSGTRLTVV.

V and J are TRBV27 and TRBJ1-5; unclear D gene. This CDR3 contains 12 residues. Between the trimmed V and J ends, which lost 6 bases and 6 bases, there was a span of 9 bases. CDR1 is MNHEY and CDR2 is SMNVEV in the germline V gene (reference sequence). CDR3: CASSTEGQPQHF. DNA of the CDR3: TGTGCCAGCAGCACAGAGGGTCAGCCCCAGCATTTT.

In its sample, this clonotype was seen once. V gene TRBV27 combines with J gene TRBJ2-5, with D uncertain. Germline V gene lookup returns CDR1 MNHEY and CDR2 SMNVEV (reference sequence). CDR3 size: 14 residues. V was shortened by 2 bases and J by 5 bases, with 12 bases between the two germline ends. CDR3 DNA: TGTGCCAGCAGTTTACAGCCGCACCGGGAGACCCAGTACTTC. Protein product: CASSLQPHRETQYF.

A note on this clonotype: The junction shows a germline mismatch at one end, possibly a read error. In DNA form, the CDR3 reads TGTGCCATCAGTGAGGGGGGCAATCAGCCCCAGCATTTT. It specifies CAISEGGNQPQHF. The V and J genes are TRBV6-1 and TRBJ1-5, with a tentative D call TRBD1 (6 bases). Germline V lookup: CDR1 MNHNS, CDR2 SASEGT. The CDR3 spans 13 residues.

The chain employs TRBV7-8 and TRBJ2-3; D remains ambiguous. The CDR3 is 11 residues long. The V end was cut by 8 bases, the J end by 2 bases, with 5 bases between. Germline assignment: CDR1 SGHVS and CDR2 FQNEAQ. The CDR3 DNA reads TGTGCCAGCGGCAACACAGATACGCAGTATTTT. This sequence encodes CASGNTDTQYF.

V usage is TRBV12-3 or TRBV12-4 and J usage is TRBJ2-1, with D possibly matching TRBD1 (5 bases). This CDR3 comprises 11 residues. V lost 3 bases to trimming and J lost 10 bases, with 7 bases between them. The CDR3 reads CASSLTAEQFF. The DNA of the CDR3 is TGTGCCAGCAGTTTGACAGCGGAGCAGTTCTTC.

The table lists this clonotype with a count of one. CDR3 region: CSARPMGKDEQYF. CDR3 in DNA: TGCAGTGCTAGACCCATGGGGAAGGACGAGCAGTACTTC. This rearrangement joins TRBV20-1 to TRBJ2-7; no clear D. CDR1 is DFQATT, CDR2 SNEGSKA, per germline (reference sequence). The ends were cut back, 2 bases at V and 5 bases at J, with 13 bases in the middle. This CDR3 contains 13 residues.

Only a few counts were recorded for this clonotype. The chain recombines TRBV27 with TRBJ2-7, with 13 nucleotides matching TRBD2. Trimming at V came to 5 bases and at J to 2 bases, leaving 3 bases not matched to a gene. This CDR3 comprises 15 residues. Germline values: CDR1 MNHEY, CDR2 SMNVEV (reference sequence). The CDR3 loop is CASSPGTSGAYEQYF. DNA of the CDR3: TGTGCCAGCAGTCCCGGGACTAGCGGGGCCTACGAGCAGTACTTC.

V usage is TRBV24-1 and J usage is TRBJ1-5; TRBD1 aligns across 10 bases. Germline CDR1 and CDR2: KGHDR and SFDVKD. CDR3 size: 16 residues. After removal of 3 bases from V and 1 base from J, the junction contained 2 bases not matched to a gene. Written as DNA, the CDR3 is TGTGCCACCAGTGATGGGGACAGGGGAAGCAATCAGCCCCAGCATTTT. It encodes CATSDGDRGSNQPQHF.

This clonotype was recorded a few times. V and J are TRBV6-6 and TRBJ1-5; the D gene is possibly TRBD1 (6 bases). Germline CDR1 reads MNHNY; CDR2 reads SVGAGI (reference sequence). The CDR3 is 14 amino acids. The V end was cut by 4 bases, the J end by 3 bases, with 10 bases between. This chain's CDR3 is CASSSNRANQPQHF. The DNA for the CDR3 is TGTGCCAGCAGTTCGAACAGGGCCAATCAGCCCCAGCATTTT.

CDR3 amino acids: CATSGRDTSPTGELFF. The CDR3 nucleotides are TGTGCCACCAGTGGCAGGGACACCAGTCCCACCGGGGAGCTGTTTTTT. The J gene is TRBJ2-2, the V gene TRBV24-1; perhaps TRBD1 as D (6 bases). Per the germline V gene, CDR1 is KGHDR and CDR2 is SFDVKD. Trimming left V 5 bases short and J 4 bases short, with 16 bases between. The CDR3 runs 16 residues.

The chain carries TRBV27 and TRBJ2-3; no firm D call. Trimming removed 4 bases from V and 8 bases from J, with 7 bases in between. Germline CDR1 and CDR2: MNHEY and SMNVEV (reference sequence). The CDR3 has 11 amino acids. CDR3 sequence reads: CASSYLGTQYF. CDR3 in DNA: TGTGCCAGCAGTTATTTGGGTACGCAGTATTTT.

This chain uses TRBV7-9 with TRBJ1-1; the D gene is possibly TRBD1 (6 bases). This CDR3 spans 15 amino acids. The ends were cut back, 5 bases at V and 2 bases at J, with 15 bases in the middle. CDR1 and CDR2 (germline): SEHNR, FQNEAQ (reference sequence). CDR3 coding DNA: TGTGCCAGCAGCCCGAGGACAGCGGGAAACACTGAAGCTTTCTTT. As protein: CASSPRTAGNTEAFF.

The rearrangement uses TRBV19 and TRBJ2-6; D is uncertain. The CDR3 loop spans 15 amino acids. V was trimmed by 3 bases and J by 1 base, leaving 7 bases between them. Germline V gene sequence: CDR1 LNHDA, CDR2 SQIVND (reference sequence). In DNA, the CDR3 is TGTGCCAGTAGTATTCTTACTTCTGGGGCCAACGTCCTGACTTTC. It yields the protein CASSILTSGANVLTF.

The rearrangement uses TRBV27 and TRBJ2-1; 9 nucleotides agree with TRBD1. The V segment lost 4 bases and the J segment 5 bases; nucleotides outside the gene matches: 3. CDR1 is MNHEY and CDR2 is SMNVEV in the germline V gene (reference sequence). The CDR3 sequence is 14 residues long. This CDR3 reads CASSSGQGNNEQFF. CDR3 DNA: TGTGCCAGCAGTTCCGGACAGGGGAACAATGAGCAGTTCTTC.

The V gene is TRBV9, the J gene TRBJ1-5, with D tentatively TRBD1 (5 bases). The V and J ends lost 3 bases and 1 base respectively, with 11 bases between them. The CDR3 runs to 15 residues. Per the germline V gene, CDR1 is SGDLS and CDR2 is YYNGEE. The CDR3 DNA follows: TGTGCCAGCAGCGCGAGCGGGGGGAGCAATCAGCCCCAGCATTTT. It translates to CASSASGGSNQPQHF. The whole variable domain, filled in from reference TRBV9 and TRBJ1-5, reads DSGVTQTPKHLITATGQRVTLRCSPRSGDLSVYWYQQSLDQGLQFLIQYYNGEERAKGNILERFSAQQFPDLHSELNLSSLELGDSALYFCASSASGGSNQPQHFGDGTRLSIL.

This chain connects TRBV29-1 to TRBJ2-7, with D unclear. CDR1 SQVTM and CDR2 ANQGSEA come from the germline V gene. This CDR3 region has 12 residues. Trimming pared 0 bases from V and 4 bases from J, leaving 7 bases between. The CDR3 DNA follows: TGCAGCGTTGAAGATCTTGGGTACGAGCAGTACTTC. Translated: CSVEDLGYEQYF.

The chain employs TRBV6-1 and TRBJ2-7, with D perhaps assigned TRBD1 or TRBD2 (5 bases each). The CDR3 is 14 amino acids. Trimming removed 3 bases from V and 2 bases from J, with 11 bases in between. The germline CDR1 and CDR2 sequences are MNHNS and SASEGT. The CDR3 nucleotides read TGTGCCAGCAGTGACCGGGGCGTTACCTACGAGCAGTACTTC. Protein: CASSDRGVTYEQYF.

DNA for the CDR3: TGTGCCAGCTCACCTGGGGGAGCCCACCGGCAGAACGAGCAGTACTTC. As protein: CASSPGGAHRQNEQYF. The genes are TRBV18 and TRBJ2-7, with D possibly being TRBD1 or TRBD2 (5 bases each). Germline CDR1 and CDR2: KGHSH and LQKENI. V lost 3 bases and J lost 5, with 20 bases in between. CDR3 length: 16 amino acids.

This clonotype has a single count. This rearrangement joins TRBV19 to TRBJ2-7, with D tentatively TRBD1 or TRBD2 (5 bases each). The V gene lost 6 bases and the J gene lost 6 bases, with 18 bases spanning the gap. The CDR3 has 14 residues. Germline-derived CDR1 and CDR2 are LNHDA and SQIVND (reference sequence). The DNA for the CDR3 is TGTGCCAGTAGCAACGACGTCGTGGGGACCGAGCAGTACTTC. It translates to CASSNDVVGTEQYF.

This chain joins TRBV20-1 and TRBJ1-2; D call uncertain. V was cut by 7 bases and J by 6 bases, with 9 bases left in between. Germline V gene data show CDR1 as DFQATT and CDR2 as SNEGSKA (reference sequence). CDR3 length equals 10 residues. This CDR3 is CSVDRHGYTF. In DNA form, the CDR3 reads TGCAGTGTCGACCGCCATGGCTACACCTTC.

V gene TRBV29-1 combines with J gene TRBJ2-1; TRBD2 matches at 12 bases. Per germline, CDR1 SQVTM and CDR2 ANQGSEA. J lost 9 bases, V lost 4 bases, and 13 bases had no gene match. CDR3 size: 16 residues. The DNA of the CDR3 is TGCAGCGTTGGTGTAGCGCTAGCGGGAGGGCCGAGTGAGCAGTTCTTC. Its translation is CSVGVALAGGPSEQFF.

The CDR3, as DNA: TGCAGTGCTACCGGGGGGACAGGGCAGTACCCTCACTACAATGAGCAGTTCTTC. Protein product: CSATGGTGQYPHYNEQFF. The genes are TRBV20-1 and TRBJ2-1, with TRBD1 matching 9 bases. The V gene's germline CDR1 is DFQATT and CDR2 SNEGSKA (reference sequence). Trimming removed 4 bases from V and 3 bases from J; junction bases left unmatched: 16. This CDR3 spans 18 amino acids.

The V and J genes are TRBV13 and TRBJ1-1; the match to TRBD1 covers 7 bases. J was trimmed by 0 bases and V by 5 bases; bases with no gene match: 9. The CDR3 is made up of 16 amino acids. The germline CDR1 and CDR2 sequences are PRHDT and FYEKMQ (reference sequence). CDR3 nucleotide sequence: TGTGCCAGCAGCCTGCGACAGGGTCTAATGAACACTGAAGCTTTCTTT. The encoded protein is CASSLRQGLMNTEAFF.

The chain joins TRBV28 to TRBJ1-5; 9 bases agree with TRBD1. CDR1 MDHEN and CDR2 SYDVKM come from the germline V gene. The ends lost 8 bases at V and 6 bases at J; junction bases unmatched: 5. This CDR3 is 13 amino acids long. DNA for the CDR3: TGTGCCAGCTGGAACAGGGGGCTTCAGCCCCAGCATTTT. It yields the protein CASWNRGLQPQHF.